This T cell receptor beta chain originates from a study of shared clonotypes between healthy human individuals. Findings and limits, study-wide: Represented diversity, genetic and exposure-history alike, was limited by few donors.

In germline, CDR1 is SGHTA, CDR2 FQGNSA. This CDR3 has 12 residues. Between the trimmed V and J ends, which lost 3 bases and 9 bases, there was a span of 11 bases. Healthy and HIV-negative, the adult donors had no recent acute infections or vaccinations. Only Caucasian adults living in Nashville, Tennessee made up the donor group. Concerning this clone: What it binds is unknown.

Deep level was the assay's run setting. Produced via immunoSEQ multiplex PCR; TCRdb's table is partial and in-frame only. This sample has about 2.4 million clones, with roughly 93% found just once. Sequencing was performed on naive CD4+ T cells from PBMCs. The subset denotes: CD45RA+ positively selected. The chain employs TRBV7-2 and TRBJ1-1, with unresolved D. This clonotype was obtained from a man younger than 30 in good health. Some clones in this sample may be carry-over from other donors' samples. CDR3 protein: CASSFDQRKAFF. The CDR3 coding sequence is TGTGCCAGCAGCTTCGATCAAAGAAAAGCTTTCTTT.